One sample yielded the 24 T cell receptor beta chains listed below, sequenced in a study of Tregs in tolerant kidney transplant recipients. The table came from immunoSEQ multiplex PCR; TCRdb's copy has only in-frame clones and leaves some out. The table includes tens of thousands of clones, about 89% detected once. Sequences were obtained from Tregs from blood. The receptors derive from a human donor in good health.

The chain is built from TRBV7-9 and TRBJ1-1; D not certain. Trimming took off 4 bases at V and 4 bases at J, with 16 bases between the two ends. CDR3 length equals 15 residues. Germline V gene lookup returns CDR1 SEHNR and CDR2 FQNEAQ (reference sequence). CDR3 loop: CASSSSPVLSTEAFF. The CDR3 DNA sequence: TGTGCCAGCAGCTCTAGCCCCGTTCTGAGCACTGAAGCTTTCTTT.

The chain uses TRBV6-1 and TRBJ1-5; D is unresolved. With 5 bases removed from V and 0 bases from J, the gap between germline ends came to 8 bases. Per the germline V gene, CDR1 is MNHNS and CDR2 is SASEGT. The CDR3 is made up of 14 amino acids. The CDR3 DNA follows: TGTGCCAGCAGTCAGGAATATAGCAATCAGCCCCAGCATTTT. Its protein product is CASSQEYSNQPQHF.

This clone has only one observation. The chain uses TRBV5-6 and TRBJ1-5, with a possible D match to TRBD1 (5 bases). Germline V lookup: CDR1 SGHDT, CDR2 YYEEEE. Deletions cut 6 bases from V and 0 bases from J, with 10 bases between. The CDR3 spans 14 residues. The CDR3 here is CASTSQVSNQPQHF. The CDR3 DNA reads TGTGCCAGCACTTCACAGGTTAGCAATCAGCCCCAGCATTTT.

The chain uses TRBV5-4 and TRBJ1-2, with 7 bases fitting TRBD1. V lost 4 bases and J lost 2; bases outside the gene matches: 11. The length of the CDR3 is 16 residues. Looked up from germline, CDR1 is SGHNT and CDR2 is YYREEE (reference sequence). CDR3 protein: CASSGGLGTVNYGYTF. The CDR3 DNA sequence: TGTGCCAGCAGCGGGGGTCTCGGGACAGTGAACTATGGCTACACCTTC.

The chain has TRBV21-1 and TRBJ1-3. TRBV21-1 is annotated as a pseudogene. The CDR3 has 14 residues. The CDR3 sequence is CASTGSGSKNTIYF. The CDR3, as DNA: TGTGCCAGTACAGGGAGCGGGTCGAAAAACACCATATATTTT.

The chain couples TRBV7-7 to TRBJ2-3, with 13 positions matching TRBD2. CDR3 length: 17 amino acids. Germline CDR1 is SSHAT and CDR2 is FNYEAQ (reference sequence). V was clipped by 5 bases and J by 0 bases; unmatched bases: 5. CDR3 in amino acids: CASSPGLAGSSTDTQYF. DNA of the CDR3: TGTGCCAGCAGCCCGGGACTAGCGGGATCTAGCACAGATACGCAGTATTTT.

Here the CDR3 DNA reads TGTGCCAGCAGCTTGTTGGGCGGGGGGATCCAAGAGACCCAGTACTTC. Translated: CASSLLGGGIQETQYF. The genes are TRBV5-6 and TRBJ2-5; TRBD2 matches 8 bases. Germline CDR1 is SGHDT and CDR2 is YYEEEE. The CDR3 is 16 amino acids. J gave up 1 base and V 1 base, and 6 bases lay outside the gene matches.

Concerning this clone itself: The sample contains more than one DNA sequence encoding this CDR3. The chain has TRBV5-1 and TRBJ2-3; 9 bases are a match to TRBD2. Per the germline V gene, CDR1 is SGHRS and CDR2 is YFSETQ. V trimming: 0 bases; J trimming: 5 bases; junction bases outside the gene matches: 7. There are 16 residues in the CDR3. The CDR3 DNA sequence: TGCGCCAGCAGCTTGGAAGGTAGCGGGGGTGGAGATACGCAGTATTTT. Its protein is CASSLEGSGGGDTQYF.

This clone showed up just once. The gene calls are TRBV10-2 and TRBJ1-5; D might be TRBD1 (6 bases). V gave up 2 bases and J gave up 1 base, with 18 bases separating them. Germline V gene sequence: CDR1 WSHSY, CDR2 SAAADI. The CDR3 length is 18 residues. The CDR3: CASSEILGARGSNQPQHF. The DNA of the CDR3 is TGCGCCAGCAGTGAGATCCTGGGGGCCAGGGGAAGCAATCAGCCCCAGCATTTT.

The gene calls are TRBV7-9 and TRBJ2-3, with D tentatively TRBD2 (6 bases). The CDR3 consists of 14 residues. V lost 5 bases and J 0 bases, leaving 9 bases between the germline ends. Germline V gives CDR1 SEHNR, CDR2 FQNEAQ (reference sequence). The DNA of the CDR3 is TGTGCCAGCAGCGGGACTTCTAGCACAGATACGCAGTATTTT. Its protein product is CASSGTSSTDTQYF.

This chain connects TRBV5-1 to TRBJ1-6; tentatively, D is TRBD1 (5 bases). The CDR3 is 15 amino acids. CDR1 is SGHRS, CDR2 YFSETQ, per germline. V was shortened by 0 bases and J by 7 bases, with 11 bases between the two germline ends. The CDR3 loop is CASSLATGLNSPLHF. The DNA for the CDR3 is TGCGCCAGCAGCTTGGCCACAGGCCTCAATTCACCCCTCCACTTT.

The V call is TRBV7-9, the J call TRBJ1-6; 7 nucleotides line up with TRBD1. The CDR3 consists of 15 residues. Looked up from germline, CDR1 is SEHNR and CDR2 is FQNEAQ (reference sequence). The ends lost 5 bases at V and 7 bases at J; junction bases unmatched: 8. The CDR3 spells CASSVWDRGNSPLHF. DNA of the CDR3: TGTGCCAGCAGCGTATGGGACAGAGGCAATTCACCCCTCCACTTT.

The chain links TRBV6-1 to TRBJ2-1; a weak D match, TRBD2 (7 bases). The CDR3 runs to 17 residues. Germline values: CDR1 MNHNS, CDR2 SASEGT. V dropped 4 bases and J dropped 9 bases, with 25 bases sitting between them. CDR3 in DNA: TGTGCCAGCAGTGGCCGACTAGCTGGCCCTCAGGGGAGTGAGCAGTTCTTC. Translated: CASSGRLAGPQGSEQFF.

V gene TRBV18 combines with J gene TRBJ2-5; 9 bases are shared with TRBD1. In germline, CDR1 is KGHSH, CDR2 LQKENI. The CDR3 has 14 residues. The trim removed 5 bases at V and 5 bases at J, leaving 6 bases unmatched. CDR3 residues: CASSYTGGEETQYF. In nucleotides, the CDR3 is TGTGCCAGCTCATACACAGGGGGCGAGGAGACCCAGTACTTC.

The J gene is TRBJ1-1, the V gene TRBV10-3; D unresolved. The ends were cut back, 0 bases at V and 11 bases at J, with 13 bases in the middle. This CDR3 region has 13 residues. Germline-derived CDR1 and CDR2 are ENHRY and SYGVKD. CDR3 region: CAISESRVVRAFF. CDR3 DNA: TGTGCCATCAGTGAGTCTAGGGTGGTAAGGGCTTTCTTT.

This clone was seen once. The CDR3 loop reads CASSLAARVEYGYTF. The CDR3 nucleotides are TGCGCCAGCAGCTTGGCGGCCAGGGTGGAGTATGGCTACACCTTC. The chain recombines TRBV5-1 with TRBJ1-2; TRBD1 might be the D (5 bases). Per the germline V gene, CDR1 is SGHRS and CDR2 is YFSETQ. The V end was cut by 0 bases, the J end by 5 bases, with 14 bases between. The length of the CDR3 is 15 residues.

The genes are TRBV18 and TRBJ1-5; D ambiguous. Trimming removed 2 bases at V and 2 bases at J, with 13 bases between. The CDR3 is 16 amino acids. Germline CDR1 and CDR2: KGHSH and LQKENI. As DNA, the CDR3 is TGTGCCAGCTCACCAACTGGGCTTAGGGGCAATCAGCCCCAGCATTTT. It codes for CASSPTGLRGNQPQHF.

V gene TRBV18 combines with J gene TRBJ1-1, with D possibly matching TRBD1 (5 bases). CDR1 is KGHSH, CDR2 LQKENI, per germline. The CDR3 contains 15 residues. V was cut by 2 bases and J by 3 bases, with 13 bases left in between. The CDR3 loop is CASSPTPVGDTEAFF. CDR3 coding DNA: TGTGCCAGCTCACCAACTCCAGTGGGGGACACTGAAGCTTTCTTT. The complete variable domain, with remaining parts taken from reference TRBV18 and TRBJ1-1, reads NAGVMQNPRHLVRRRGQEARLRCSPMKGHSHVYWYRQLPEEGLKFMVYLQKENIIDESGMPKERFSAEFPKEGPSILRIQQVVRGDSAAYFCASSPTPVGDTEAFFGQGTRLTVV.

This clone is termed medium-sized. The chain links TRBV7-8 to TRBJ1-5, with D perhaps TRBD1 (5 bases). Germline V gene sequence: CDR1 SGHVS, CDR2 FQNEAQ. The CDR3 is 15 amino acids. Trimming took off 4 bases at V and 1 base at J, with 11 bases between the two ends. The CDR3 DNA follows: TGTGCCAGCAGCTCCAATCGGGACAGCAATCAGCCCCAGCATTTT. The encoded protein is CASSSNRDSNQPQHF.

V and J are TRBV7-9 and TRBJ2-1; D call uncertain. This CDR3 is 12 amino acids long. Trimming removed 5 bases from V and 4 bases from J, with 6 bases in between. CDR1 is SEHNR, CDR2 FQNEAQ, per germline (reference sequence). CDR3 nucleotides: TGTGCCAGCAGCCAAGCATACAATGAGCAGTTCTTC. This encodes CASSQAYNEQFF.

This clone is a singleton in its sample. The gene calls are TRBV6-6 and TRBJ2-3; 7 bases match TRBD1. The CDR3 contains 15 residues. The J segment lost 3 bases and the V segment lost 2 bases, leaving 5 bases of the junction unmatched. CDR1 is MNHNY and CDR2 is SVGAGI in the germline V gene (reference sequence). Written as DNA, the CDR3 is TGTGCCAGCAGTTACCGCACAGGGGCGACAGATACGCAGTATTTT. The encoded protein is CASSYRTGATDTQYF.

The chain employs TRBV11-3 and TRBJ2-1; D is perhaps TRBD2 (5 bases). CDR1 is SGHNT, CDR2 YENEEA, per germline. V dropped 0 bases and J dropped 7 bases, with 7 bases sitting between them. The CDR3 contains 13 residues. The CDR3 is CASSLDRGNEQFF. CDR3 DNA: TGTGCCAGCAGCTTAGATCGGGGTAATGAGCAGTTCTTC.

The chain joins TRBV11-2 to TRBJ2-3; TRBD2 is a possible D gene (5 bases). Germline V CDR1 and CDR2: SGHAT, FQNNGV. V lost 3 bases and J lost 2, with 9 bases in between. The CDR3 covers 14 residues. For the CDR3, the DNA is TGTGCCAGCAGCTTCGGACTCACCACAGATACGCAGTATTTT. This translates into CASSFGLTTDTQYF.

The CDR3 DNA sequence: TGTGCCAGCAGCCTATCGGTTCACGGTGGGGATACGCAGTATTTT. It encodes CASSLSVHGGDTQYF. The V gene is TRBV5-4, the J gene TRBJ2-3; D not resolved. This CDR3 region has 15 residues. V dropped 4 bases and J dropped 6 bases, with 18 bases sitting between them. Germline values: CDR1 SGHNT, CDR2 YYREEE (reference sequence). Looking up the rest from reference TRBV5-4 and TRBJ2-3 gives the full variable domain: ETGVTQSPTHLIKTRGQQVTLRCSSQSGHNTVSWYQQALGQGPQFIFQYYREEENGRGNFPPRFSGLQFPNYSSELNVNALELDDSALYLCASSLSVHGGDTQYFGPGTRLTVL.